This record looks at one T cell receptor beta chain sequence and its context. No antigen is known for it. At one end the junction does not follow the germline gene, possibly because of a read error. The data were taken from a study of type 1 regulatory T cells. Overall study context: T-allo10 is a Tr1-enriched, alloantigen-specific CD4 T cell product made in vitro.

TCRdb recomputed calls from the reads with MiXCR, one row per CDR3 protein. The sample records some 71,000 distinct CDR3 sequences, about 20% being singletons. Whole-study results and caveats: Type 1 regulatory T cells had a more restricted TCR repertoire than non-type 1 regulatory T cells.

The CDR3 sequence is 12 residues long. CDR1 ENHRY and CDR2 SYGVKD come from the germline V gene. Sequencing was carried out using cultured type 1 regulatory T (Tr1) cells, either the whole culture or a sorted fraction (not recorded which). The origin of this receptor is a human donor in good health. This chain connects TRBV10-3 to TRBJ2-3; D might be TRBD2 (5 bases). The CDR3 here is CVISEGADTQYF. The CDR3 DNA follows: TGTGTCATCAGTGAGGGAGCCGATACGCAGTATTTT.